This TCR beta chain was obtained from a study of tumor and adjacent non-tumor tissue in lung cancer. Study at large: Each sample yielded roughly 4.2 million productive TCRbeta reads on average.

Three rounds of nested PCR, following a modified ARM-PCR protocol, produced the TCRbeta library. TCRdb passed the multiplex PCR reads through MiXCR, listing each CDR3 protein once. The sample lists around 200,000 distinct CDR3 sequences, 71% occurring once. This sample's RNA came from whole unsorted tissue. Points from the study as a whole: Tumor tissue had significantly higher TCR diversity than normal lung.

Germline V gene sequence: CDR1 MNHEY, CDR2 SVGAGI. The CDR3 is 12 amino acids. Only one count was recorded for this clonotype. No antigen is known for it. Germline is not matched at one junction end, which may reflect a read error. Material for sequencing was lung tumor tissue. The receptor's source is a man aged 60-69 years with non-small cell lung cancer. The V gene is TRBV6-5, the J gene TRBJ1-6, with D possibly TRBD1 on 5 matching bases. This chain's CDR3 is CASSYGGSPLNF. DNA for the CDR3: TGTGCCAGCAGTTATGGGGGTTCACCCCTCAACTTT.